The 21 T cell receptor beta chains below all came from one sample that was sequenced in a study of T cells after yellow fever vaccination (dated by TCRdb to between 2017 and 2020). Library method: 5' RACE. Reads for this sample came from an Illumina HiSeq 2500. The public reads were quality trimmed at Q25 with fastp and then assembled into clones with MiXCR by TCRdb, keeping productive beta chains. When rows share a CDR3 protein, they turn into one entry using the most common DNA and genes. The sample table holds 170,000 or so distinct CDR3 sequences, of which about 6% were seen once. Jointly, the top ten make up 2.9% of the sample. The treatment or condition label on this specimen signifies: live attenuated yellow fever vaccine strain. This specimen consisted of CD4+ T cells sorted from PBMCs, obtained on the day of the first yellow fever vaccination. The receptors shown here come from a young man who received the YFV17D yellow fever vaccine.

The V gene is TRBV7-8, the J gene TRBJ2-3, with 12 bases aligning to TRBD2. The V and J ends lost 3 bases and 2 bases, in that order; junction bases with no gene match: 3. Germline V CDR1 and CDR2: SGHVS, FQNEAQ. The CDR3 extends over 16 amino acids. The CDR3 DNA sequence: TGTGCCAGCAGCTTCGGACTAGCGGGGACCACAGATACGCAGTATTTT. Translation gives CASSFGLAGTTDTQYF.

This clonotype was observed many times. The DNA of the CDR3 is TGCGCCAGCAGCTCCTGGACGGGGAACACTGAAGCTTTCTTT. The encoded protein is CASSSWTGNTEAFF. The chain uses TRBV5-1 and TRBJ1-1, with D unclear. This CDR3 is 14 amino acids long. Germline V gene sequence: CDR1 SGHRS, CDR2 YFSETQ. The V end was cut by 3 bases, the J end by 1 base, with 10 bases between.

This clonotype was found many times. As DNA, the CDR3 is TGTGCCAGCAGCTCGACAGGGAACAGCAATCAGCCCCAGCATTTT. This sequence encodes CASSSTGNSNQPQHF. The chain joins TRBV7-9 to TRBJ1-5; 7 bases are shared with TRBD1. The CDR3 contains 15 residues. The trim removed 4 bases at V and 1 base at J, leaving 4 bases unmatched. In germline, CDR1 is SEHNR, CDR2 FQNEAQ (reference sequence).

This chain joins TRBV12-1 and TRBJ1-1; the tabulated D call, TRBD1, remains unverified against the DNA. TRBV12-1 is annotated as a pseudogene. The CDR3 sequence is 13 residues long. The CDR3 DNA reads TGTGCCAGCAGCAGGACAGGGATCTCTGAAGCTTTCTTT. It codes for CASSRTGISEAFF.

The V call is TRBV4-3, the J call TRBJ2-3, with 8 bases identical to TRBD2. This CDR3 is 15 amino acids long. V was clipped by 0 bases and J by 5 bases; unmatched bases: 4. Germline-derived CDR1 and CDR2 are LGHNA and YSLEER. The DNA for the CDR3 is TGCGCCAGCAGCCAAGAAAAGCGGGGGATAGATACGCAGTATTTT. Amino acids: CASSQEKRGIDTQYF.

This clonotype was recorded many times. V is TRBV5-1 and J is TRBJ2-5; 8 bases agree with TRBD2. The CDR3 sequence is 15 residues long. Germline V gives CDR1 SGHRS, CDR2 YFSETQ. The trim removed 4 bases at V and 5 bases at J, leaving 10 bases unmatched. CDR3 nucleotides: TGCGCCAGCAGCGCCTACAGTCCGGGAGGGGAGACCCAGTACTTC. Encoded protein: CASSAYSPGGETQYF.

This clonotype has just a few counts. This sequence joins TRBV12-3 or TRBV12-4 and TRBJ1-1; D is uncertain. V lost 5 bases, J lost 8 bases, and 9 bases lay in between. The CDR3 is 11 residues long. The CDR3 protein is CASSPGSEAFF. Written as DNA, the CDR3 is TGTGCCAGCAGTCCCGGCAGCGAAGCTTTCTTT.

This clonotype was found many times. This chain connects TRBV27 to TRBJ2-2; TRBD1 matches 10 bases. The germline V gene encodes CDR1 MNHEY and CDR2 SMNVEV (reference sequence). The CDR3 contains 14 residues. Trimming cost V 6 bases and J 4 bases; bases outside gene matches: 2. Written as DNA, the CDR3 is TGTGCCAGCAGGTGGACAGGGGGCACCGGGGAGCTGTTTTTT. It codes for CASRWTGGTGELFF.

This clonotype has at least ten counts. The chain employs TRBV6-2 or TRBV6-3 and TRBJ2-7, with TRBD1 matching 9 bases. Trimming at V came to 8 bases and at J to 1 base, leaving 9 bases not matched to a gene. This CDR3 has 15 residues. Germline CDR1 reads MNHEY; CDR2 reads SVGEGT. The CDR3 DNA sequence: TGTGCCAGCTCTTGGCCGGGACAGGGATCCTACGAGCAGTACTTC. This codes for CASSWPGQGSYEQYF.

This clonotype showed up many times. V and J are TRBV4-3 and TRBJ2-1; possible D gene TRBD1, 5 bases. Looked up from germline, CDR1 is LGHNA and CDR2 is YSLEER. V was trimmed by 1 base and J by 5 bases, leaving 9 bases between them. The CDR3 consists of 14 residues. The CDR3 is CASSQVKGNNEQFF. The CDR3 nucleotides are TGCGCCAGCAGCCAAGTTAAGGGGAACAATGAGCAGTTCTTC.

This clonotype appeared many times. The chain carries TRBV5-4 and TRBJ2-2, with D hard to call. Trimming took 6 bases from V and 4 from J, leaving 10 bases between them. CDR3 length equals 13 residues. Germline loops: CDR1 SGHNT, CDR2 YYREEE (reference sequence). CDR3 coding DNA: TGTGCCAGCAATCCAGGTCGCACCGGGGAGCTGTTTTTT. This codes for CASNPGRTGELFF.

This clonotype was observed a few times. This sequence joins TRBV29-1 and TRBJ1-2; 7 bases fit TRBD1. J gave up 0 bases and V 6 bases, and 4 bases lay outside the gene matches. This CDR3 contains 13 residues. In germline, CDR1 is SQVTM, CDR2 ANQGSEA. This CDR3 reads CSVRDRANYGYTF. CDR3 bases: TGCAGCGTCAGGGACAGAGCTAACTATGGCTACACCTTC.

The chain couples TRBV29-1 to TRBJ2-3; 10 nucleotides match TRBD2. There are 14 residues in the CDR3. Germline V CDR1 and CDR2: SQVTM, ANQGSEA. V was clipped by 5 bases and J by 3 bases; unmatched bases: 5. The CDR3 DNA follows: TGCAGCGTTCGACTAGCGGGCGAGACAGATACGCAGTATTTT. Encoded protein: CSVRLAGETDTQYF.

This clonotype occurred many times. The chain is built from TRBV5-4 and TRBJ2-3, with 9 bases identical to TRBD2. The CDR3 spans 15 residues. Germline V gene lookup returns CDR1 SGHNT and CDR2 YYREEE (reference sequence). V gave up 5 bases and J gave up 1 base; unmatched junction bases: 5. For the CDR3, the DNA is TGTGCCAGCAGTCCTAGCGGGGTGCGCACAGATACGCAGTATTTT. It specifies CASSPSGVRTDTQYF.

This clonotype occurred many times. The chain links TRBV2 to TRBJ2-3, with a possible D match to TRBD2 (5 bases). Trimming cost V 8 bases and J 7 bases, with 13 bases left between them. The CDR3 is made up of 12 amino acids. Germline CDR1 is SNHLY and CDR2 is FYNNEI. CDR3 sequence: CASSLGWNTQYF. Written as DNA, the CDR3 is TGTGCCAGCTCACTAGGGTGGAATACGCAGTATTTT.

The V gene is TRBV12-3 or TRBV12-4, the J gene TRBJ1-5; 8 bases are shared with TRBD1. The CDR3 runs to 18 residues. Germline trimming cut 4 bases from V and 7 bases from J; bases unmatched to any gene: 18. CDR3 DNA: TGTGCCAGCAGTTCTAGAGATCCCCGGACAGGGACGAAGCAGCCCCAGCATTTT. This encodes CASSSRDPRTGTKQPQHF.

This clonotype has a handful of counts. The gene calls are TRBV18 and TRBJ1-5; 8 nucleotides line up with TRBD1. Germline V gene sequence: CDR1 KGHSH, CDR2 LQKENI. After removal of 2 bases from V and 1 base from J, the junction contained 7 bases not matched to a gene. The CDR3 has 17 amino acids. The CDR3 bases are TGTGCCAGCTCACCAACGTCCTCAGGGGGCAGCAATCAGCCCCAGCATTTT. Protein product: CASSPTSSGGSNQPQHF.

This clonotype was counted a few times. The chain carries TRBV23-1 and TRBJ2-5; 8 bases are a match to TRBD2. TRBV23-1 counts as an open reading frame of uncertain function. The CDR3 is 14 amino acids. Losses at the gene ends were 5 bases for V and 5 bases for J; bases not matched to a gene: 7. The CDR3 protein is CASSSGGAGETQYF. The DNA of the CDR3 is TGCGCCAGCAGTTCCGGGGGGGCCGGGGAGACCCAGTACTTC.

This clonotype was counted at least ten times. V gene TRBV7-2 combines with J gene TRBJ2-5; D possibly corresponds to TRBD1 (6 bases). Looked up from germline, CDR1 is SGHTA and CDR2 is FQGNSA. V lost 0 bases to trimming and J lost 2 bases, with 13 bases between them. This CDR3 is 16 amino acids long. The CDR3 protein is CASSLALGHRQETQYF. The CDR3 DNA reads TGTGCCAGCAGCTTAGCGCTGGGACATAGACAAGAGACCCAGTACTTC.

This clonotype appeared many times. The chain links TRBV14 to TRBJ2-5; D is possibly TRBD2 (6 bases). CDR1 and CDR2 (germline): SGHDN, FVKESK. Trimming pared 2 bases from V and 3 bases from J, leaving 13 bases between. This CDR3 is built from 15 residues. The CDR3 nucleotides read TGTGCCAGCAGCCAAATTGGGTCGGGGGAAGAGACCCAGTACTTC. Translated: CASSQIGSGEETQYF.

The chain joins TRBV7-2 to TRBJ1-6; D unresolved. In germline, CDR1 is SGHTA, CDR2 FQGNSA. The CDR3 totals 13 residues. V dropped 0 bases and J dropped 8 bases, with 5 bases sitting between them. Here the CDR3 reads CASSLAADSPLHF. CDR3 nucleotides: TGTGCCAGCAGCTTAGCGGCCGATTCACCCCTCCACTTT.